These 25 T cell receptor beta chains came from one sample sequenced in a study of cytomegalovirus exposure and HLA in healthy donors. The PCR ran on 60 Vbeta and 13 Jbeta primers. The data were produced by immunoSEQ multiplex PCR, yet TCRdb's version contains in-frame clones alone and is incomplete. The repertoire has 130,000 or so clones, around 82% of them found once; the top ten carry roughly 3.2%. Sequenced material: PBMCs. The receptors stem from a young man in good health and CMV-seropositive.

This clone occurred once. The chain uses TRBV4-1 and TRBJ2-5; possible D gene TRBD1, 7 bases. The germline CDR1 and CDR2 sequences are MGHRA and YSYEKL. The CDR3 totals 16 residues. The germline V and J ends were trimmed by 5 bases and 2 bases, with 18 bases remaining between them. This CDR3 reads CASSLGRDSRQETQYF. DNA for the CDR3: TGCGCCAGCAGCTTGGGGCGGGACAGTCGTCAAGAGACCCAGTACTTC.

The chain's CDR3 is CASRGLTSPFYNEQFF. The CDR3 nucleotides are TGTGCCAGTAGGGGGCTGACCTCACCGTTCTACAATGAGCAGTTCTTC. J is TRBJ2-1 and V is TRBV19; TRBD1 might be the D (5 bases). Germline CDR1 LNHDA, CDR2 SQIVND (reference sequence). The CDR3 spans 16 residues. Trimming removed 6 bases from V and 3 bases from J, with 18 bases in between.

The chain uses TRBV5-6 and TRBJ2-5; 9 bases are shared with TRBD1. The CDR3 runs 17 residues. J gave up 5 bases and V 6 bases, and 17 bases lay outside the gene matches. The V gene's germline CDR1 is SGHDT and CDR2 YYEEEE. CDR3 in DNA: TGTGCCAGCAACTCGGACAGGGGACGTATAGGTAGGGAGACCCAGTACTTC. Translating gives CASNSDRGRIGRETQYF.

This clone was detected only once. The chain links TRBV7-9 to TRBJ2-1; D remains unclear. Germline CDR1 and CDR2: SEHNR and FQNEAQ (reference sequence). There are 13 residues in the CDR3. V lost 5 bases, J lost 4 bases, and 9 bases lay in between. Here the CDR3 DNA reads TGTGCCAGCAGCCCGTCGAGTTACAATGAGCAGTTCTTC. Its translation: CASSPSSYNEQFF.

This chain uses TRBV4-1 with TRBJ1-4, with TRBD1 identical over 8 bases. The germline CDR1 and CDR2 sequences are MGHRA and YSYEKL. V lost 3 bases to trimming and J lost 0 bases; unmatched junction nucleotides: 3. The CDR3 consists of 16 residues. CDR3 in amino acids: CASSHLQGATNEKLFF. CDR3 DNA sequence: TGCGCCAGCAGCCATTTACAGGGGGCAACTAATGAAAAACTGTTTTTT.

This sequence joins TRBV6-5 and TRBJ2-7, with D uncertain. The CDR3 runs to 15 residues. V was shortened by 2 bases and J by 3 bases, with 14 bases between the two germline ends. CDR1 and CDR2 (germline): MNHEY, SVGAGI. The CDR3 sequence: CASSYRGPQNYEQYF. The CDR3 DNA reads TGTGCCAGCAGTTACCGAGGCCCGCAGAACTACGAGCAGTACTTC.

As DNA, the CDR3 is TGTGCCAGCAGCCCCGCTCCGAGGGGAGGGCGGGGTGAAAAACTGTTTTTT. The encoded protein is CASSPAPRGGRGEKLFF. This chain joins TRBV11-2 and TRBJ1-4, with a possible D match to TRBD1 (5 bases). Germline loops: CDR1 SGHAT, CDR2 FQNNGV. Trimming stripped 5 bases from V and 7 bases from J, with 23 bases between. The CDR3 covers 17 residues.

The chain carries TRBV2 and TRBJ2-3; 15 positions agree with TRBD2. V trimming: 3 bases; J trimming: 6 bases; junction bases outside the gene matches: 4. CDR1 and CDR2 (germline): SNHLY, FYNNEI. The CDR3 is made up of 16 amino acids. As DNA, the CDR3 is TGTGCCAGCAGTGAGGGACTAGCGGGAGGAAGGGATACGCAGTATTTT. Amino acid sequence: CASSEGLAGGRDTQYF.

For the CDR3, the DNA is TGTGCCAGTAGTATTGCCAGGGGGCTTAATACTGAAGCTTTCTTT. Residues: CASSIARGLNTEAFF. The rearrangement joins TRBV19 to TRBJ1-1; TRBD1 matches at 8 bases. Trimming at V came to 3 bases and at J to 5 bases, leaving 8 bases not matched to a gene. Germline V gene sequence: CDR1 LNHDA, CDR2 SQIVND (reference sequence). The CDR3 consists of 15 residues.

The chain employs TRBV19 and TRBJ2-1; 12 bases are a match to TRBD2. J was trimmed by 7 bases and V by 7 bases; bases with no gene match: 14. CDR3 length: 17 amino acids. Germline V gene lookup returns CDR1 LNHDA and CDR2 SQIVND (reference sequence). CDR3: CASNGGITSGRMNEQFF. The CDR3 bases are TGTGCCAGTAATGGGGGTATTACTAGCGGGAGGATGAATGAGCAGTTCTTC.

The V and J genes are TRBV7-9 and TRBJ2-6; 8 nucleotides agree with TRBD1. Trimming removed 5 bases from V and 4 bases from J; junction bases left unmatched: 4. In germline, CDR1 is SEHNR, CDR2 FQNEAQ (reference sequence). The CDR3 is 15 residues long. CDR3 coding DNA: TGTGCCAGCAGCCCGACAGGGGAAGGGGCCAACGTCCTGACTTTC. It codes for CASSPTGEGANVLTF.

This clone was observed once. The CDR3 reads CAISSRGTGELFF. The CDR3 DNA follows: TGTGCCATCAGTTCTCGAGGGACCGGGGAGCTGTTTTTT. This chain joins TRBV10-3 and TRBJ2-2, with TRBD2 as a possible D gene (5 bases). V gave up 5 bases and J gave up 5 bases, with 9 bases separating them. CDR1 and CDR2 from the germline V gene are ENHRY and SYGVKD. The length of the CDR3 is 13 residues.

The CDR3 sequence: CASRSEQGPQPQHF. The DNA for the CDR3 is TGTGCCAGCAGGAGTGAACAGGGGCCTCAGCCCCAGCATTTT. The chain joins TRBV28 to TRBJ1-5; 7 bases match TRBD1. This CDR3 region has 14 residues. Per germline, CDR1 MDHEN and CDR2 SYDVKM. The ends lost 6 bases at V and 6 bases at J; junction bases unmatched: 8.

V gene TRBV5-8 combines with J gene TRBJ2-7, with 10 bases identical to TRBD2. Trimming at V came to 3 bases and at J to 3 bases, leaving 12 bases not matched to a gene. The CDR3 has 17 residues. CDR1 and CDR2 (germline): SGHTS, YDEGEE. DNA of the CDR3: TGTGCCAGCAGCTACAAACCGGGACTAGCGTACGTCTACGAGCAGTACTTC. Protein sequence: CASSYKPGLAYVYEQYF. Supplemented by reference TRBV5-8 and TRBJ2-7, the full variable domain reads EAGVTQSPTHLIKTRGQQATLRCSPISGHTSVYWYQQALGLGLQFLLWYDEGEERNRGNFPPRFSGRQFPNYSSELNVNALELEDSALYLCASSYKPGLAYVYEQYFGPGTRLTVT.

The CDR3 sequence is CASSQLRQGDLNYGYTF. CDR3 DNA: TGCGCCAGCAGTCAGCTACGACAGGGGGACTTAAACTATGGCTACACCTTC. The rearrangement joins TRBV23-1 to TRBJ1-2; 9 bases match TRBD1. TRBV23-1 is classed as an ORF, of uncertain function. This CDR3 has 17 amino acids. V lost 3 bases, J lost 2 bases, and 10 bases stayed unmatched.

This clone was counted only a few times. The chain uses TRBV30 and TRBJ2-2, with a possible D match to TRBD1 (6 bases). Per the germline V gene, CDR1 is GTSNPN and CDR2 is SVGIG (reference sequence). Deletions cut 8 bases from V and 0 bases from J, with 19 bases between. The CDR3 covers 16 residues. CDR3 bases: TGTGCCGGGGCAAGGGGGACAACTTCGAACACCGGGGAGCTGTTTTTT. Protein product: CAGARGTTSNTGELFF. The full variable domain, in which reference TRBV30 and TRBJ2-2 provide the parts outside the CDR3, is SQTIHQWPATLVQPVGSPLSLECTVEGTSNPNLYWYRQAAGRGLQLLFYSVGIGQISSEVPQNLSASRPQDRQFILSSKKLLLSDSGFYLCAGARGTTSNTGELFFGEGSRLTVL.

This chain connects TRBV29-1 to TRBJ1-2; 7 nucleotides line up with TRBD1. V dropped 3 bases and J dropped 7; count of bases not matched to a gene: 2. Germline CDR1 is SQVTM and CDR2 is ANQGSEA. The CDR3 extends over 11 amino acids. The CDR3 region has the DNA TGCAGCGTTGATCACAGGGGTGGCTACACCTTC. It codes for CSVDHRGGYTF.

The chain is built from TRBV11-3 and TRBJ2-3, with D maybe TRBD1 (5 bases). V gave up 1 base and J gave up 2 bases, with 7 bases separating them. Looked up from germline, CDR1 is SGHNT and CDR2 is YENEEA. CDR3 length: 14 residues. This chain's CDR3 is CASSLGGPTDTQYF. The CDR3, as DNA: TGTGCCAGCAGCTTAGGGGGCCCCACAGATACGCAGTATTTT. The entire variable domain, with the rest obtained from reference TRBV11-3 and TRBJ2-3, is as follows: EAGVVQSPRYKIIEKKQPVAFWCNPISGHNTLYWYLQNLGQGPELLIRYENEEAVDDSQLPKDRFSAERLKGVDSTLKIQPAELGDSAVYLCASSLGGPTDTQYFGPGTRLTVL.

The rearrangement joins TRBV28 to TRBJ1-3, with D maybe TRBD1 (5 bases). This CDR3 has 16 amino acids. Germline CDR1 is MDHEN and CDR2 is SYDVKM. V was shortened by 2 bases and J by 0 bases, with 11 bases between the two germline ends. The CDR3 bases are TGTGCCAGCAGTTTACATAAGGGGATCTCTGGAAACACCATATATTTT. Its protein is CASSLHKGISGNTIYF.

The rearrangement joins TRBV6-5 to TRBJ2-5; no firm D call. V dropped 5 bases and J dropped 5 bases, with 18 bases sitting between them. The germline V gene has CDR1 MNHEY and CDR2 SVGAGI. This CDR3 has 15 residues. CDR3 in DNA: TGTGCCAGCAGTCAAAACCCTATTCTCACGGAGACCCAGTACTTC. Its translation: CASSQNPILTETQYF.

This chain links TRBV6-6 with TRBJ1-2; 9 nucleotides align to TRBD1. The J segment lost 4 bases and the V segment lost 10 bases, leaving 10 bases of the junction unmatched. The CDR3 is 14 residues long. Per germline, CDR1 MNHNY and CDR2 SVGAGI (reference sequence). CDR3: CATRGQGLIYGYTF. In nucleotides, the CDR3 is TGTGCCACCCGGGGACAGGGCTTAATCTATGGCTACACCTTC.

The J gene is TRBJ1-4, the V gene TRBV5-1; 7 nucleotides agree with TRBD1. Looked up from germline, CDR1 is SGHRS and CDR2 is YFSETQ. The CDR3 covers 15 residues. J was trimmed by 7 bases and V by 4 bases; bases with no gene match: 10. The CDR3 here is CASSAHRGMGEKLFF. The CDR3 DNA sequence: TGCGCCAGCAGCGCGCACAGGGGAATGGGTGAAAAACTGTTTTTT.

The genes are TRBV28 and TRBJ1-4; 8 bases fit TRBD1. V gave up 7 bases and J gave up 8 bases; unmatched junction bases: 12. Germline V gene data show CDR1 as MDHEN and CDR2 as SYDVKM. The CDR3 spans 15 residues. CDR3 region: CASKGDRGRWEKLFF. The CDR3 DNA sequence: TGTGCCAGCAAGGGTGACAGGGGCAGATGGGAAAAACTGTTTTTT. Using reference TRBV28 and TRBJ1-4 for the parts outside the CDR3, the full variable domain is DVKVTQSSRYLVKRTGEKVFLECVQDMDHENMFWYRQDPGLGLRLIYFSYDVKMKEKGDIPEGYSVSREKKERFSLILESASTNQTSMYLCASKGDRGRWEKLFFGSGTQLSVL.

A note on this clone: The sample carries other DNA sequences with the same CDR3. V is TRBV27 and J is TRBJ2-7; a possible D gene is TRBD2 (6 bases). Trimming cost V 2 bases and J 0 bases, with 8 bases left between them. Germline lookup yields CDR1 MNHEY and CDR2 SMNVEV (reference sequence). This CDR3 is 14 amino acids long. The CDR3 nucleotides read TGTGCCAGCAGTTTAGCGGGGAGCTCCTACGAGCAGTACTTC. Translating gives CASSLAGSSYEQYF.

This rearrangement joins TRBV19 to TRBJ1-5, with D possibly being TRBD1 (6 bases). Germline V gives CDR1 LNHDA, CDR2 SQIVND (reference sequence). Trimming pared 0 bases from V and 7 bases from J, leaving 13 bases between. CDR3 length: 15 amino acids. The CDR3 here is CASSIDRQGSQPQHF. CDR3 coding DNA: TGTGCCAGTAGTATAGACCGGCAGGGGAGCCAGCCCCAGCATTTT.